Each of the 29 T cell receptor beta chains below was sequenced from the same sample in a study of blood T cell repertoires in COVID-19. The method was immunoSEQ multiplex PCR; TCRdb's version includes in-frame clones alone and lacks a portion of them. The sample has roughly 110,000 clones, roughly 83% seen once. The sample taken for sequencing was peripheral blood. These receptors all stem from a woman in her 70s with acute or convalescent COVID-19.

Here the CDR3 reads CARVTSGRANEQFF. CDR3 bases: TGTGCCAGGGTAACTAGCGGGAGGGCCAATGAGCAGTTCTTC. The chain uses TRBV6-5 and TRBJ2-1; 13 nucleotides align to TRBD2. The length of the CDR3 is 14 residues. Trimming cost V 9 bases and J 6 bases; bases outside gene matches: 5. CDR1 and CDR2 (germline): MNHEY, SVGAGI.

The CDR3 nucleotides read TGTGCCAGCAGCGCGGGACTCAGCTCCTACAATGAGCAGTTCTTC. It yields the protein CASSAGLSSYNEQFF. The rearrangement links TRBV9 to TRBJ2-1, with D possibly matching TRBD2 (6 bases). Germline CDR1 is SGDLS and CDR2 is YYNGEE. The CDR3 extends over 15 amino acids. The germline V and J ends were trimmed by 3 bases and 0 bases, with 10 bases remaining between them.

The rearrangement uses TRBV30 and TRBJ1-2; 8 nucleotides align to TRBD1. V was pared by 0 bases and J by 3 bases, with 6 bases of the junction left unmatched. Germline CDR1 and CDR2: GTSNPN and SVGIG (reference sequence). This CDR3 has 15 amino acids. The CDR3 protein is CAWSVIEQGDYGYTF. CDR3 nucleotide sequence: TGTGCCTGGAGTGTAATAGAACAGGGGGACTATGGCTACACCTTC.

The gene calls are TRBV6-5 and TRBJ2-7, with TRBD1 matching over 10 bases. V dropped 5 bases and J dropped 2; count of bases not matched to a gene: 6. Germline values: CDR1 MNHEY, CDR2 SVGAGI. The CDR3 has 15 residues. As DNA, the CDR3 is TGTGCCAGCAGTCAAAGACAGGGGGCTACCTACGAGCAGTACTTC. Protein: CASSQRQGATYEQYF.

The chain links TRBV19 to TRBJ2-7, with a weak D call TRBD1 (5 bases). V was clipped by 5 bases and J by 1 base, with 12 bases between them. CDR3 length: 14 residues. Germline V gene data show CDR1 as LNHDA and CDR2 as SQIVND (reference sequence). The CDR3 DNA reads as TGTGCCAGTAGTGTGACAGTGACTTCCTACGAGCAGTACTTC. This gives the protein CASSVTVTSYEQYF.

Here the CDR3 DNA reads TGTGCCAGCAGTAGGGACAGGGCTCTCACAGATACGCAGTATTTT. It encodes CASSRDRALTDTQYF. The chain combines TRBV7-6 with TRBJ2-3; 9 bases are shared with TRBD1. The length of the CDR3 is 15 residues. The J segment lost 2 bases and the V segment lost 6 bases, leaving 6 bases of the junction unmatched. In germline, CDR1 is SGHVS, CDR2 FNYEAQ.

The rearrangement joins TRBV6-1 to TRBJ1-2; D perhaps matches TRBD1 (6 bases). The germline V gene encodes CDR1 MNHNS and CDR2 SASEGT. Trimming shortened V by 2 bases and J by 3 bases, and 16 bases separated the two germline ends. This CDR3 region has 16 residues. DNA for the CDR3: TGTGCCAGCAGTGAATCGGGGGGCCAAACCTACTATGGCTACACCTTC. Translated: CASSESGGQTYYGYTF.

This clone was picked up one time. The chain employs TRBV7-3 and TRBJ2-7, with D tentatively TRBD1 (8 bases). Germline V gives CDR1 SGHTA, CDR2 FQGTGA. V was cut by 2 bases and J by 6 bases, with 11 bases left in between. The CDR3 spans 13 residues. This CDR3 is CASSLHRGGEQYF. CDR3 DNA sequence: TGTGCCAGCAGCTTACACAGGGGGGGCGAGCAGTACTTC.

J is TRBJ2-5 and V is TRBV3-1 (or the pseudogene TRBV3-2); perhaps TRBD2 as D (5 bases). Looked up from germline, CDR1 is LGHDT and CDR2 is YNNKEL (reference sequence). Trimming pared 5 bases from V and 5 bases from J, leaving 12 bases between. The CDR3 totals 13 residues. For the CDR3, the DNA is TGTGCCAGCAGCAGTCGGGGTGGTGAGACCCAGTACTTC. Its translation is CASSSRGGETQYF.

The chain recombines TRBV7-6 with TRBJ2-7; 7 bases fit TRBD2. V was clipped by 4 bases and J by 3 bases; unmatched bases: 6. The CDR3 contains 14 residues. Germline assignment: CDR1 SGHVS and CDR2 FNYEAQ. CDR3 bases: TGTGCCAGCAGCTCGCCGGGACTACACTACGAGCAGTACTTC. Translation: CASSSPGLHYEQYF.

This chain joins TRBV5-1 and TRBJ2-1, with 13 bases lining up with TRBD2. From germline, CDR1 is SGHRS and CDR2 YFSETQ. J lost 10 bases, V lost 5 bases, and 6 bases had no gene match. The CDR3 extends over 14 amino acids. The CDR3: CASRGGLAGQEQFF. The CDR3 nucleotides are TGCGCCAGCAGAGGGGGACTAGCGGGACAGGAGCAGTTCTTC.

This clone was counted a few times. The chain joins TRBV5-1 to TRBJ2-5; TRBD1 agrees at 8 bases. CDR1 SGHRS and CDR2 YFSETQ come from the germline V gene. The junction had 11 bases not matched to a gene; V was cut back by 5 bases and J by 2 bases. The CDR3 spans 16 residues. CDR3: CASSPATGATQETQYF. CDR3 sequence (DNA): TGCGCCAGCAGTCCAGCGACAGGGGCAACACAAGAGACCCAGTACTTC.

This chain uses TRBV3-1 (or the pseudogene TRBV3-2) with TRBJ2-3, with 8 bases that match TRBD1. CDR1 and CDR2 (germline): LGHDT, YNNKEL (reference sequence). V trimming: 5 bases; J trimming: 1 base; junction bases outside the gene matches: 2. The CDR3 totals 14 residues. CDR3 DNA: TGTGCCAGCAGCGGGACAGGCCGCACAGATACGCAGTATTTT. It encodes CASSGTGRTDTQYF.

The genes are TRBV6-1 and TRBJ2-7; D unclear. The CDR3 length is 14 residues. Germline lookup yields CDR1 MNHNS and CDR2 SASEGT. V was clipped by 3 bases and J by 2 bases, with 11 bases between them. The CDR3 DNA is TGTGCCAGCAGTGACGACTTACCTCCCTACGAGCAGTACTTC. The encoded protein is CASSDDLPPYEQYF.

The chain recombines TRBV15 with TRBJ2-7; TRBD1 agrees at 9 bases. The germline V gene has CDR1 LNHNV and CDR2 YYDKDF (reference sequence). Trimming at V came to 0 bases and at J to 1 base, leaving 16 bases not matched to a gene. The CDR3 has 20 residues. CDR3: CATSRDLNSAGTGFSYEQYF. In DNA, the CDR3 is TGTGCCACCAGCAGAGATCTAAACTCAGCCGGGACAGGGTTTTCCTACGAGCAGTACTTC.

CDR3 DNA: TGTGCCAGCAGTTACTATCGAGAAAATTCACCCCTCCACTTT. Its protein product is CASSYYRENSPLHF. This rearrangement joins TRBV6-2 or TRBV6-3 to TRBJ1-6; no clear D gene. V was pared by 1 base and J by 7 bases, with 8 bases between. The CDR3 spans 14 residues. Germline CDR1 MNHEY, CDR2 SVGEGT.

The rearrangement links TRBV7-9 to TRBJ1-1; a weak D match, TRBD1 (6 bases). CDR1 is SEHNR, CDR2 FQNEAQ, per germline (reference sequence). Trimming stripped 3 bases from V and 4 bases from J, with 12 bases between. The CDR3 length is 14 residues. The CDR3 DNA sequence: TGTGCCAGCAGCTTGTCCACAGGGTTCACTGAAGCTTTCTTT. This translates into CASSLSTGFTEAFF.

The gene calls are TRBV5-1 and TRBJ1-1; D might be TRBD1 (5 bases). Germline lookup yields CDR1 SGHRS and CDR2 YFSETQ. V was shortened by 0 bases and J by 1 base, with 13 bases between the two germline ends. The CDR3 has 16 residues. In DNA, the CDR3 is TGCGCCAGCAGCTTGGGCGGGGCTCAGGGGAACACTGAAGCTTTCTTT. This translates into CASSLGGAQGNTEAFF.

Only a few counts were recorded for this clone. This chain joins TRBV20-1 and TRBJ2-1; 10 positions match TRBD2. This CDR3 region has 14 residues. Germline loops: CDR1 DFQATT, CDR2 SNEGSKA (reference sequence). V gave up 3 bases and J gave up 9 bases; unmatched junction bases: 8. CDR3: CSASPLAGEVEQFF. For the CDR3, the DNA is TGCAGTGCTAGTCCCCTAGCGGGAGAGGTTGAGCAGTTCTTC.

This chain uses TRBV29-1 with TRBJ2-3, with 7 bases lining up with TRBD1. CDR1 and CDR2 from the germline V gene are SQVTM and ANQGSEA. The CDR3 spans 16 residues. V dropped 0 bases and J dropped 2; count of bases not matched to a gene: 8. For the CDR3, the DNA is TGCAGCGTTGAAGACTTACAGGGGTGGGACACAGATACGCAGTATTTT. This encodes CSVEDLQGWDTDTQYF.

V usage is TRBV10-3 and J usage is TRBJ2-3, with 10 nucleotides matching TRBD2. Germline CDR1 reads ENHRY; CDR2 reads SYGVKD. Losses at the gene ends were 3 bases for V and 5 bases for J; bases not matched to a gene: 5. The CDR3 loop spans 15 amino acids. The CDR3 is CAISEGSSGGDTQYF. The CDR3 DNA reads TGTGCCATCAGTGAAGGTTCTAGCGGGGGAGATACGCAGTATTTT.

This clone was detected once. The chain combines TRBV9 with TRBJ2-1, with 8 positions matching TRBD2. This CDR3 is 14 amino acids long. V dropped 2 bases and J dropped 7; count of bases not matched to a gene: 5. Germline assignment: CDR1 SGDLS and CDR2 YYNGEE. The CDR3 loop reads CASSVAGGWNEQFF. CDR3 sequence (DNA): TGTGCCAGCAGCGTTGCGGGAGGTTGGAATGAGCAGTTCTTC.

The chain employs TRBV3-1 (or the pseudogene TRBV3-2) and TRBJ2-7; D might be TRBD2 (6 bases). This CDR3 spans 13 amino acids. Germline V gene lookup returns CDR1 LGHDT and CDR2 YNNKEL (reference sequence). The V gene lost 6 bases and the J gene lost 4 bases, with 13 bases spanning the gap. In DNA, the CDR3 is TGTGCCAGCAGGACGTCGGGGGTTTACGAGCAGTACTTC. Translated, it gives CASRTSGVYEQYF.

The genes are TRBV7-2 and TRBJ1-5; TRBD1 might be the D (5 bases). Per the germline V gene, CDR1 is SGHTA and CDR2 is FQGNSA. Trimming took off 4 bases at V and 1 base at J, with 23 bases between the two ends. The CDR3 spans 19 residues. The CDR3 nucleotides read TGTGCCAGCAGCTATAGGGAATGGACACCTCATAGAAGCAATCAGCCCCAGCATTTT. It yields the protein CASSYREWTPHRSNQPQHF.

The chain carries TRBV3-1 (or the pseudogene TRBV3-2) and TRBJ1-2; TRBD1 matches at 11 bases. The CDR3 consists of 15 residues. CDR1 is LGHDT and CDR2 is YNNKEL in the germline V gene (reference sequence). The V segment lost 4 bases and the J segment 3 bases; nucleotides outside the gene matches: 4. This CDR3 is CASSLRTGGDYGYTF. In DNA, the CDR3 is TGTGCCAGCAGCCTTAGGACAGGGGGCGACTATGGCTACACCTTC.

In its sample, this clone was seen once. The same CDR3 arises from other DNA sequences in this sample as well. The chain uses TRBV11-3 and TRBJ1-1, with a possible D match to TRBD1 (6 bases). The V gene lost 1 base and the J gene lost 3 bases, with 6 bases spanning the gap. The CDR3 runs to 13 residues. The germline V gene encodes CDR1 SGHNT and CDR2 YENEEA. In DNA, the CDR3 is TGTGCCAGCAGCTTAGGACAGGACACTGAAGCTTTCTTT. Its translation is CASSLGQDTEAFF.

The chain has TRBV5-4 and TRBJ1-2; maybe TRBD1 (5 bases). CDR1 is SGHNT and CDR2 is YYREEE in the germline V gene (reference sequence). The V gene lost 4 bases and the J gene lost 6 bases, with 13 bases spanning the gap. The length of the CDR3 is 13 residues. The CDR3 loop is CASSGPGLNGYTF. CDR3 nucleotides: TGTGCCAGCAGCGGGCCAGGGTTGAATGGCTACACCTTC.

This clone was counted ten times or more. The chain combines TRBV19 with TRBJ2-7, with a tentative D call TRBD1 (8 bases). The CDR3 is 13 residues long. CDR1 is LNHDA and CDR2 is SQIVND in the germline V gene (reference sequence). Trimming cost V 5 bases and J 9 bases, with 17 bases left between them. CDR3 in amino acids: CASSPGQGGRQYF. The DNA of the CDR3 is TGTGCCAGTAGTCCCGGACAGGGAGGGAGGCAGTACTTC. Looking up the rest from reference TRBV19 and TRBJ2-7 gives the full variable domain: DGGITQSPKYLFRKEGQNVTLSCEQNLNHDAMYWYRQDPGQGLRLIYYSQIVNDFQKGDIAEGYSVSREKKESFPLTVTSAQKNPTAFYLCASSPGQGGRQYFGPGTRLTVT.

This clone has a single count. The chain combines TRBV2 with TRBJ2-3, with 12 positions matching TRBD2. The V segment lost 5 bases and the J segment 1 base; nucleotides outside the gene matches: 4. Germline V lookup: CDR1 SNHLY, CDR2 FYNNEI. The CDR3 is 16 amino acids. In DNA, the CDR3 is TGTGCCAGCAGTCCCGGGACTAGCGGGCGCACAGATACGCAGTATTTT. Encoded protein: CASSPGTSGRTDTQYF.